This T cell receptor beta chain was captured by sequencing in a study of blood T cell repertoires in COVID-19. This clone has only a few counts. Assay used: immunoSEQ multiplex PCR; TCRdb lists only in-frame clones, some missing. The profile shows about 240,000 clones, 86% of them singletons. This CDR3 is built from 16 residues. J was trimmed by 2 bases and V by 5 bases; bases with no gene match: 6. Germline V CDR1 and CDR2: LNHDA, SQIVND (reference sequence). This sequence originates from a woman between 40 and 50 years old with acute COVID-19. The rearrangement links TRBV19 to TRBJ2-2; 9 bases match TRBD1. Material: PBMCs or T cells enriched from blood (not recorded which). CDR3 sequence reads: CASSLPGQGNTGELFF. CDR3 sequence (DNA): TGTGCCAGTAGTCTACCGGGACAGGGTAACACCGGGGAGCTGTTTTTT. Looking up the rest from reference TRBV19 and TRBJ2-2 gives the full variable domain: DGGITQSPKYLFRKEGQNVTLSCEQNLNHDAMYWYRQDPGQGLRLIYYSQIVNDFQKGDIAEGYSVSREKKESFPLTVTSAQKNPTAFYLCASSLPGQGNTGELFFGEGSRLTVL.